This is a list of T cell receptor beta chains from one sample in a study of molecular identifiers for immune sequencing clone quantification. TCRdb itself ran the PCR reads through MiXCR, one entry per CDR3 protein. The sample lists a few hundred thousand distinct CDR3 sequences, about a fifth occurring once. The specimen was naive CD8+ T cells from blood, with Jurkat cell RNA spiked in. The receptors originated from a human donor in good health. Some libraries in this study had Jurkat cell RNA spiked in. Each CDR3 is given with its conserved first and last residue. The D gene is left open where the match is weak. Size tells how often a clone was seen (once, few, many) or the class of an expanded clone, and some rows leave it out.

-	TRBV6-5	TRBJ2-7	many	CASSYEAGDYEQYF	TGTGCCAGCAGTTACGAAGCAGGGGACTACGAGCAGTACTTC
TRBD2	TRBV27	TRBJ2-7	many	CASSLSSGALYEQYF	TGTGCCAGCAGTTTATCAAGCGGGGCCCTCTACGAGCAGTACTTC
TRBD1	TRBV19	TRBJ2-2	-	CAKGPVVLKGTGDTGELFF	TGTGCCAAGGGGCCAGTAGTATTGAAGGGGACAGGGGACACCGGGGAGCTGTTTTTT
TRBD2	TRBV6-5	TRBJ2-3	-	CASSYRASGNTDTQYF	TGTGCCAGCAGTTACAGGGCTAGCGGGAACACAGATACGCAGTATTTT
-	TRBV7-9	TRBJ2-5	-	CASSLVRGLGGETQYF	TGTGCCAGCAGCTTAGTACGAGGACTAGGGGGGGAGACCCAGTACTTC
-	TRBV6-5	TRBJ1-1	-	CASNPRVNTEAFF	TGTGCCAGCAACCCGCGTGTGAACACTGAAGCTTTCTTT
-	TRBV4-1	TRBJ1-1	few	CASSPLGSVNTEAFF	TGCGCCAGCAGCCCCCTGGGCAGCGTGAACACTGAAGCTTTCTTT
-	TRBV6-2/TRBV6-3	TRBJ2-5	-	CASSPPLEVLETQYF	TGTGCCAGCAGTCCCCCCCTAGAAGTCTTGGAGACCCAGTACTTC
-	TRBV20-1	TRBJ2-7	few	CSVTIGYEQYF	TGCAGTGTCACCATCGGCTACGAGCAGTACTTC
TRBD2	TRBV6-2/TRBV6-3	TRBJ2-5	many	CASSYPGGGFQETQYF	TGTGCCAGCAGTTATCCCGGGGGGGGGTTCCAAGAGACCCAGTACTTC
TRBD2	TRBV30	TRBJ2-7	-	CAWSLIGTSGIPYERYF	TGTGCCTGGAGTCTAATAGGGACTAGCGGTATCCCCTACGAGCGGTACTTC
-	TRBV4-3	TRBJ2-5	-	CASSQGLGEETQYF	TGCGCCAGCAGCCAAGGTCTTGGCGAAGAGACCCAGTACTTC
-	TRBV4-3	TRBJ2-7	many	CASSQDRGSIYEQYF	TGCGCCAGCAGCCAAGACCGAGGGTCCATCTACGAGCAGTACTTC
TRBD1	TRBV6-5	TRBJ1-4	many	CASSLTGGEKLFF	TGTGCCAGCAGTTTGACAGGGGGGGAAAAACTGTTTTTT
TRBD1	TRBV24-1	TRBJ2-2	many	CATSDHGQGADTGELFF	TGTGCCACCAGTGATCACGGACAGGGGGCCGACACCGGGGAGCTGTTTTTT
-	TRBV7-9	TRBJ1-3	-	CASSDGMWGSGNTIYF	TGTGCCAGCAGCGACGGGATGTGGGGCTCTGGAAACACCATATATTTT
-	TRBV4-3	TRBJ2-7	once	CASSQDNGIVYEQYF	TGCGCCAGCAGCCAAGATAACGGGATAGTCTACGAGCAGTACTTC
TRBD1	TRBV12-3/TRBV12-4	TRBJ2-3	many	CASSSLPHSRGKVTDTQYF	TGTGCCAGCAGTTCCCTCCCCCACAGCAGGGGGAAGGTCACAGATACGCAGTATTTT
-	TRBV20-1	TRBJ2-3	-	CSARDLTGPSTDTQYF	TGCAGTGCTAGAGATCTTACAGGGCCTAGCACAGATACGCAGTATTTT
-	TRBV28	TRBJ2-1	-	CASSFVRRSYNEQFF	TGTGCCAGCAGTTTCGTCCGAAGATCCTACAATGAGCAGTTCTTC
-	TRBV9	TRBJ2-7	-	CASSPARTGYAQYF	TGTGCCAGCAGCCCAGCGAGGACTGGATACGCGCAGTACTTC
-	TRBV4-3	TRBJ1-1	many	CASSQDRQANTEAFF	TGCGCCAGCAGCCAAGACCGGCAGGCCAACACTGAAGCTTTCTTT